A selection of T cell receptor beta chains follows, all from one sample in a study of Ad26.COV2.S vaccination and SARS-CoV-2 variants. Libraries were prepared by immunoSEQ multiplex PCR; TCRdb keeps only in-frame clonotypes and omits some of them. This table holds over 110,000 clones, 75% to 90% found once. The sequences come from peripheral blood, collected after recovery from COVID-19. Source of these receptors: a human donor who had recovered from COVID-19. Both conserved end residues are part of each CDR3. The D gene is left open where the match is weak. The size entry is marked missing in some rows and otherwise reads once, few, many or a size class.

CASKLRTGSNQPQHF,TGTGCCAGCAAACTGAGGACAGGGAGCAATCAGCCCCAGCATTTT,TRBD1,TRBJ1-5,TRBV27,-
CASSELQGGYEQYF,TGTGCCAGCAGTGAATTACAAGGGGGCTACGAGCAGTACTTC,-,TRBJ2-7,TRBV25-1,-
CASSSAGGGNEQFF,TGCGCCAGCAGCTCAGCGGGGGGCGGGAATGAGCAGTTCTTC,TRBD2,TRBJ2-1,TRBV5-1,-
CASSPHQGAYNSPLHF,TGTGCCAGCAGCCCCCATCAGGGGGCCTATAATTCACCCCTCCACTTT,TRBD1,TRBJ1-6,TRBV5-8,-
CAWSIRTGSNQPQHF,TGTGCCTGGAGTATCCGGACGGGTAGCAATCAGCCCCAGCATTTT,-,TRBJ1-5,TRBV30,-
CSIIQGGDDEQYF,TGCAGCATCATACAGGGGGGGGACGACGAGCAGTACTTC,-,TRBJ2-7,TRBV29-1,-
CASSWVETQYF,TGTGCCAGCAGTTGGGTTGAGACCCAGTACTTC,-,TRBJ2-5,TRBV12-3/TRBV12-4,-
CASSYRGIGGYTF,TGCGCCAGCAGCTACAGGGGGATTGGGGGCTACACCTTC,TRBD1,TRBJ1-2,TRBV4-1,once
CASSSWDGTGEREAFF,TGTGCCAGCAGCTCATGGGACGGGACAGGGGAACGGGAAGCTTTCTTT,TRBD1,TRBJ1-1,TRBV11-2,-
CASSDPPRVEQYF,TGTGCCAGCAGTGACCCCCCCCGGGTCGAGCAGTACTTC,-,TRBJ2-7,TRBV28,-